This is a list of T cell receptor beta chains from one sample in a study of neoadjuvant anti-PD-1 for oral cavity cancer. Sequencing used immunoSEQ multiplex PCR; TCRdb keeps in-frame clones, though not all of them. Of about 7,000 clones listed, 48% are singletons. The sequenced sample was tumor tissue, obtained before nivolumab (anti-PD-1) treatment. These receptors were taken from a person between 40 and 85 years old with oral cavity squamous cell carcinoma. CDR3s include the opening cysteine and the closing phenylalanine or tryptophan. A D gene is named only where the DNA matches it firmly. Part of the rows lack a size; the others show once, few, many or a class for expanded clones.

few	NA	TRBV2	TRBJ2-1	TGTGCCAGCAGTGATAGGGACTCGAAACGGGGTGAGCAGTTCTTC	CASSDRDSKRGEQFF
NA	TRBD2	TRBV28	TRBJ2-1	TGTGCCAGCGTGAAGCGGGAGACTGAGCAGTTCTTC	CASVKRETEQFF
NA	NA	TRBV27	TRBJ2-2	TGTGCCAGCAGGAAAAACGGGGAGCTGTTTTTT	CASRKNGELFF
few	TRBD2	TRBV7-9	TRBJ2-2	TGTGCCAGCAGCTCGGGACTAGCGGGATCCGGGGAGCTGTTTTTT	CASSSGLAGSGELFF
NA	NA	TRBV19	TRBJ2-7	TGTGCCAGTAGTCCCCTCGGATCCTACGAGCAGTACTTC	CASSPLGSYEQYF
few	NA	TRBV5-1	TRBJ1-2	TGCGCCAGCAGAGAGGGTGTTATCTATGGCTACACCTTC	CASREGVIYGYTF
NA	NA	TRBV6-5	TRBJ2-4	TGTGCCAGCATGTCGGACCAAGCCAAAAACATTCAGTACTTC	CASMSDQAKNIQYF
NA	NA	TRBV6-1	TRBJ2-5	TGTGCCAGCAGTGCACTACAGGGAATCCAAGAGACCCAGTACTTC	CASSALQGIQETQYF
NA	NA	TRBV10-3	TRBJ1-5	TGTGCCATCAGTGAGTCGGGGGGGGCGAATCAGCCCCAGCATTTT	CAISESGGANQPQHF
NA	NA	TRBV30	TRBJ2-1	TGTGCCTGGAGTGTTGGTGGGAGCAATGAGCAGTTCTTC	CAWSVGGSNEQFF
few	NA	TRBV11-2	TRBJ1-2	TGTGCCAGCAGCCCCAGGGATGGCGCCTATGGCTACACCTTC	CASSPRDGAYGYTF
NA	NA	TRBV7-9	TRBJ2-3	TGTGCCAGCAGCTTATCGAAGGCAGATACGCAGTATTTT	CASSLSKADTQYF
NA	NA	TRBV4-2	TRBJ2-7	TGTGCCAGCAGCCAAGATTCCCGAGGGCCAACCTACGAGCAGTACTTC	CASSQDSRGPTYEQYF
few	NA	TRBV7-8	TRBJ2-3	TGTGCCAGCAGCACCGCAGATACGCAGTATTTT	CASSTADTQYF
NA	TRBD2	TRBV5-1	TRBJ2-5	TGCGCCAGCAGCCCGGGGGGTGGGCAGGAAGAGACCCAGTACTTC	CASSPGGGQEETQYF
NA	NA	TRBV5-1	TRBJ2-2	TGCGCCAGCAGCGTAACAGGGCCGACCGGGGAGCTGTTTTTT	CASSVTGPTGELFF
NA	NA	TRBV11-2	TRBJ2-1	TGTGCCAGCAGCTTGGGGAATGAGCAGTTCTTC	CASSLGNEQFF
NA	NA	TRBV6-5	TRBJ1-2	TGTGCCAGCAGTTACGGGGGCGGCTATGGCTACACCTTC	CASSYGGGYGYTF
NA	TRBD2	TRBV9	TRBJ2-3	TGTGCCAGCAGCGCCCCGATCAGGGGGGAGACTAGCGGGAGGCCTCATCAGTATTTT	CASSAPIRGETSGRPHQYF
medium-sized	NA	TRBV10-2	TRBJ1-3	TGCGCCAGCAGTGACAGGGAGAGAAACACCATATATTTT	CASSDRERNTIYF
NA	TRBD1	TRBV7-2	TRBJ1-2	TGTGCCAGCAGCTTATCGACAGGGGGCGCAAACTATGGCTACACCTTC	CASSLSTGGANYGYTF
NA	NA	TRBV7-9	TRBJ1-4	TGTGCCAGCAGCGCTCCAGGGAGCGAAAAACTGTTTTTT	CASSAPGSEKLFF
NA	NA	TRBV7-9	TRBJ2-7	TGTGCCAGCAGCCCTAGGGACTTCACCTACGAGCAGTACTTC	CASSPRDFTYEQYF
NA	NA	TRBV19	TRBJ2-5	TGTGCCAGTAGGGGACTAGAGACCCAGTACTTC	CASRGLETQYF
NA	TRBD1	TRBV2	TRBJ1-1	TGTGCCAGCAGTGGAAGGGGGCGCGGGTCTTTCTTT	CASSGRGRGSFF
NA	NA	TRBV5-6	TRBJ2-5	TGTGCCAGCAGCTTGGCCGAGGGACACTTCCAAGAGACCCAGTACTTC	CASSLAEGHFQETQYF
NA	NA	TRBV7-3	TRBJ2-1	TGTGCCAGCAGCTTAGTGGGAGGCGCCTACAATGAGCAGTTCTTC	CASSLVGGAYNEQFF
NA	NA	TRBV7-7	TRBJ2-1	TGTGCTAGCAGCCCGGGCCCGCTGGATGAGCAGTTCTTC	CASSPGPLDEQFF
NA	NA	TRBV7-9	TRBJ2-3	TGTGCCAGCAGTGGCACAGACACAGATACGCAGTATTTT	CASSGTDTDTQYF